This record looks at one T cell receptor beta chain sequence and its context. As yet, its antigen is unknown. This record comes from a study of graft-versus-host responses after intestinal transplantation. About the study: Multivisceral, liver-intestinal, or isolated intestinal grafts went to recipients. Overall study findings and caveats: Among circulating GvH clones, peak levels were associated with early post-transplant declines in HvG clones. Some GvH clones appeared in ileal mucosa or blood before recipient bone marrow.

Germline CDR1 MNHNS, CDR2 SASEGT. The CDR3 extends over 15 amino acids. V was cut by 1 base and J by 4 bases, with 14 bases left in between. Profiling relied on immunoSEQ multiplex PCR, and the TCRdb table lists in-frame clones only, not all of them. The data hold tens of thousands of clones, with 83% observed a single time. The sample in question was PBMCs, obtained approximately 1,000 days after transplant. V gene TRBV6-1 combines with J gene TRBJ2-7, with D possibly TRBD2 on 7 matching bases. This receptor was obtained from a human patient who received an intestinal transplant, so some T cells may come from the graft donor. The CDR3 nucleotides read TGTGCCAGCAGTGAAGGCGAGGGAGGGGGATACGAGCAGTACTTC. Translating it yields CASSEGEGGGYEQYF.